The 27 T cell receptor beta chains presented below share a single source sample, sequenced in a study of cytomegalovirus exposure and HLA in healthy donors. Vbeta (60) and Jbeta (13) primers were used in the PCR. The protocol was immunoSEQ multiplex PCR, while the TCRdb copy is restricted to in-frame clones and leaves out a portion. The data show around 170,000 clones, roughly 79% seen once. Source material: PBMCs. These receptors originate from a man aged 35 to 55 in good health and CMV-seronegative.

V is TRBV9 and J is TRBJ1-3; D is unresolved. This CDR3 spans 13 amino acids. Trimming took 0 bases from V and 8 from J, leaving 9 bases between them. Per the germline V gene, CDR1 is SGDLS and CDR2 is YYNGEE. The CDR3 loop is CASSVARRDTIYF. CDR3 nucleotide sequence: TGTGCCAGCAGCGTAGCACGGAGGGACACCATATATTTT.

The V gene is TRBV7-2, the J gene TRBJ2-2, with 10 positions matching TRBD2. The CDR3 covers 17 residues. The V gene's germline CDR1 is SGHTA and CDR2 FQGNSA. J lost 0 bases, V lost 2 bases, and 3 bases had no gene match. CDR3 bases: TGTGCCAGCAGCTTACTAGCGGGAGAGGCGAACACCGGGGAGCTGTTTTTT. Its translation is CASSLLAGEANTGELFF. The whole variable domain, filled in from reference TRBV7-2 and TRBJ2-2, reads GAGVSQSPSNKVTEKGKDVELRCDPISGHTALYWYRQSLGQGLEFLIYFQGNSAPDKSGLPSDRFSAERTGGSVSTLTIQRTQQEDSAVYLCASSLLAGEANTGELFFGEGSRLTVL.

The chain combines TRBV12-5 with TRBJ1-2; D unclear. Germline V gives CDR1 LGHNT, CDR2 FRNRAP. This CDR3 is built from 18 residues. Trimming took 5 bases from V and 1 from J, leaving 23 bases between them. The CDR3 sequence is CASGLFFHGRPYNYGYTF. CDR3 nucleotide sequence: TGTGCTAGTGGTCTTTTTTTTCACGGGAGGCCGTATAACTATGGCTACACCTTC.

The chain joins TRBV27 to TRBJ1-4, with TRBD1 identical over 8 bases. Losses at the gene ends were 0 bases for V and 7 bases for J; bases not matched to a gene: 4. Looked up from germline, CDR1 is MNHEY and CDR2 is SMNVEV (reference sequence). The CDR3 covers 15 residues. The CDR3 sequence is CASSLSTGVGEKLFF. Written as DNA, the CDR3 is TGTGCCAGCAGTTTATCGACAGGGGTGGGTGAAAAACTGTTTTTT.

The chain carries TRBV29-1 and TRBJ2-1; 7 nucleotides line up with TRBD1. The V gene's germline CDR1 is SQVTM and CDR2 ANQGSEA. There are 14 residues in the CDR3. V dropped 2 bases and J dropped 0; count of bases not matched to a gene: 1. The CDR3 reads CSVEWDSSYNEQFF. The CDR3 DNA reads as TGCAGCGTTGAATGGGACAGCTCCTACAATGAGCAGTTCTTC.

The chain carries TRBV7-9 and TRBJ2-1; the match to TRBD2 covers 7 bases. The ends lost 1 base at V and 8 bases at J; junction bases unmatched: 8. CDR1 is SEHNR, CDR2 FQNEAQ, per germline (reference sequence). This CDR3 is 15 amino acids long. This chain's CDR3 is CASSLGASGGDEQFF. CDR3 nucleotide sequence: TGTGCCAGCAGCTTAGGTGCTAGCGGAGGGGATGAGCAGTTCTTC.

The V call is TRBV9, the J call TRBJ1-2; TRBD1 aligns across 9 bases. The CDR3 contains 14 residues. The V gene's germline CDR1 is SGDLS and CDR2 YYNGEE. The J segment lost 4 bases and the V segment lost 4 bases, leaving 5 bases of the junction unmatched. CDR3 in amino acids: CASSWGQGPYGYTF. The CDR3 DNA reads TGTGCCAGCAGCTGGGGACAGGGCCCCTATGGCTACACCTTC.

The gene calls are TRBV19 and TRBJ1-2; 7 nucleotides agree with TRBD1. V lost 5 bases and J lost 2; bases outside the gene matches: 11. The germline CDR1 and CDR2 sequences are LNHDA and SQIVND (reference sequence). CDR3 length: 16 amino acids. CDR3 amino acids: CASSSQGRSSNYGYTF. CDR3 bases: TGTGCCAGTAGTTCACAGGGGCGATCCTCCAACTATGGCTACACCTTC.

The rearrangement links TRBV15 to TRBJ2-1, with TRBD2 matching 8 bases. CDR1 is LNHNV and CDR2 is YYDKDF in the germline V gene (reference sequence). V lost 6 bases, J lost 7 bases, and 5 bases stayed unmatched. This CDR3 spans 13 amino acids. Here the CDR3 DNA reads TGTGCCACCAGTACGGGAGGGTTGAATGAGCAGTTCTTC. As protein: CATSTGGLNEQFF. The entire variable domain, with the rest obtained from reference TRBV15 and TRBJ2-1, is as follows: DAMVIQNPRYQVTQFGKPVTLSCSQTLNHNVMYWYQQKSSQAPKLLFHYYDKDFNNEADTPDNFQSRRPNTSFCFLDIRSPGLGDTAMYLCATSTGGLNEQFFGPGTRLTVL.

The rearrangement uses TRBV9 and TRBJ2-1; possible D gene TRBD2, 6 bases. The CDR3 runs 17 residues. Germline lookup yields CDR1 SGDLS and CDR2 YYNGEE. Trimming pared 4 bases from V and 8 bases from J, leaving 25 bases between. CDR3 coding DNA: TGTGCCAGCAGCCCCGGATGGGTCTCGCGGGGTCACGATGAGCAGTTCTTC. Amino acid sequence: CASSPGWVSRGHDEQFF. The entire variable domain, with the rest obtained from reference TRBV9 and TRBJ2-1, is as follows: DSGVTQTPKHLITATGQRVTLRCSPRSGDLSVYWYQQSLDQGLQFLIQYYNGEERAKGNILERFSAQQFPDLHSELNLSSLELGDSALYFCASSPGWVSRGHDEQFFGPGTRLTVL.

This clone was detected once. This chain uses TRBV2 with TRBJ1-1; 9 nucleotides line up with TRBD1. J gave up 3 bases and V 6 bases, and 17 bases lay outside the gene matches. The CDR3 spans 18 residues. CDR1 and CDR2 (germline): SNHLY, FYNNEI. The CDR3 DNA reads TGTGCCAGCAGGGGCCCGGCACAGGGGGCTGGGCGCGACACTGAAGCTTTCTTT. This translates into CASRGPAQGAGRDTEAFF. Drawing the rest from reference TRBV2 and TRBJ1-1, the complete variable domain is EPEVTQTPSHQVTQMGQEVILRCVPISNHLYFYWYRQILGQKVEFLVSFYNNEISEKSEIFDDQFSVERPDGSNFTLKIRSTKLEDSAMYFCASRGPAQGAGRDTEAFFGQGTRLTVV.

The chain couples TRBV5-1 to TRBJ2-7, with 7 nucleotides matching TRBD1. Trimming cost V 4 bases and J 2 bases; bases outside gene matches: 6. This CDR3 spans 14 amino acids. Germline V CDR1 and CDR2: SGHRS, YFSETQ. CDR3 residues: CASSPGTATYEQYF. The CDR3 coding sequence is TGCGCCAGCAGCCCCGGGACAGCCACCTACGAGCAGTACTTC.

V is TRBV5-6 and J is TRBJ2-2, with D perhaps matching TRBD1 (5 bases). The CDR3 is 16 amino acids. V was shortened by 2 bases and J by 3 bases, with 14 bases between the two germline ends. Per the germline V gene, CDR1 is SGHDT and CDR2 is YYEEEE. This CDR3 reads CASSFSNRLDTGELFF. The CDR3 region has the DNA TGTGCCAGCAGCTTTTCAAACAGGCTAGACACCGGGGAGCTGTTTTTT. The variable domain in full, completed from reference TRBV5-6 and TRBJ2-2, reads DAGVTQSPTHLIKTRGQQVTLRCSPKSGHDTVSWYQQALGQGPQFIFQYYEEEERQRGNFPDRFSGHQFPNYSSELNVNALLLGDSALYLCASSFSNRLDTGELFFGEGSRLTVL.

The rearrangement uses TRBV6-1 and TRBJ2-5, with D tentatively TRBD2 (5 bases). Per the germline V gene, CDR1 is MNHNS and CDR2 is SASEGT. This CDR3 has 15 amino acids. Trimming stripped 2 bases from V and 7 bases from J, with 17 bases between. CDR3 sequence (DNA): TGTGCCAGCAGTGAATTCCGGACTGGCTTTGGGACCCAGTACTTC. Amino acids: CASSEFRTGFGTQYF.

The chain is built from TRBV7-9 and TRBJ2-5; D remains ambiguous. Germline V CDR1 and CDR2: SEHNR, FQNEAQ (reference sequence). The CDR3 totals 14 residues. V was pared by 5 bases and J by 5 bases, with 15 bases between. The CDR3 bases are TGTGCCAGCAGCGAGCATGGGTTCGGGGAGACCCAGTACTTC. Its protein is CASSEHGFGETQYF. The complete variable domain, with remaining parts taken from reference TRBV7-9 and TRBJ2-5, reads DTGVSQNPRHKITKRGQNVTFRCDPISEHNRLYWYRQTLGQGPEFLTYFQNEAQLEKSRLLSDRFSAERPKGSFSTLEIQRTEQGDSAMYLCASSEHGFGETQYFGPGTRLLVL.

The rearrangement joins TRBV28 to TRBJ2-3, with 7 bases aligning to TRBD1. Germline-derived CDR1 and CDR2 are MDHEN and SYDVKM. Trimming took 4 bases from V and 2 from J; bases not matched to a gene: 6. CDR3 length equals 15 residues. This CDR3 reads CASSSDRRYTDTQYF. The DNA for the CDR3 is TGTGCCAGCAGTTCGGACAGGCGTTACACAGATACGCAGTATTTT.

CDR3 in DNA: TGTGCCTGGAGTGTACGGGTAGCGGTTGGGACAGATACGCAGTATTTT. Protein sequence: CAWSVRVAVGTDTQYF. The chain links TRBV30 to TRBJ2-3, with a weak D call TRBD2 (6 bases). CDR1 is GTSNPN and CDR2 is SVGIG in the germline V gene (reference sequence). V dropped 0 bases and J dropped 3 bases, with 16 bases sitting between them. The CDR3 covers 16 residues.

The V gene is TRBV2, the J gene TRBJ1-3; perhaps TRBD1 as D (6 bases). CDR1 and CDR2 (germline): SNHLY, FYNNEI. Trimming removed 5 bases from V and 0 bases from J, with 14 bases in between. This CDR3 region has 16 residues. For the CDR3, the DNA is TGTGCCAGCAGTCGAGACAGGCTGAGCTCTGGAAACACCATATATTTT. Residues: CASSRDRLSSGNTIYF.

This chain uses TRBV7-2 with TRBJ1-5; maybe TRBD1 (6 bases). Trimming left V 5 bases short and J 3 bases short, with 8 bases between. In germline, CDR1 is SGHTA, CDR2 FQGNSA. CDR3 length: 13 amino acids. CDR3 nucleotide sequence: TGTGCCAGCAGCACAGGGTACAATCAGCCCCAGCATTTT. Translating it yields CASSTGYNQPQHF.

Here the CDR3 DNA reads TGTGCCAGCAGTTACTCCGCCGGGGAGCTGTTTTTT. Its translation is CASSYSAGELFF. The chain recombines TRBV2 with TRBJ2-2; D gene unclear. The CDR3 extends over 12 amino acids. Trimming pared 5 bases from V and 6 bases from J, leaving 7 bases between. The germline V gene encodes CDR1 SNHLY and CDR2 FYNNEI.

The V and J genes are TRBV6-6 and TRBJ1-1; 7 positions match TRBD1. Looked up from germline, CDR1 is MNHNY and CDR2 is SVGAGI (reference sequence). This CDR3 comprises 13 residues. V was clipped by 9 bases and J by 7 bases; unmatched bases: 11. CDR3 sequence: CASEPGQYHEAFF. The CDR3 region has the DNA TGTGCCAGTGAACCGGGACAGTATCATGAAGCTTTCTTT.

This sequence joins TRBV4-1 and TRBJ2-7, with D possibly being TRBD2 (6 bases). The V and J ends lost 6 bases and 5 bases respectively, with 20 bases between them. The CDR3 is 15 amino acids. CDR1 MGHRA and CDR2 YSYEKL come from the germline V gene. The CDR3 bases are TGCGCCAGCAGGTTCCAAACGGAGGGAGGCGACGAGCAGTACTTC. Its translation is CASRFQTEGGDEQYF.

This clone was counted between two and nine times. This rearrangement joins TRBV6-5 to TRBJ1-5, with D perhaps TRBD1 (5 bases). The germline V gene encodes CDR1 MNHEY and CDR2 SVGAGI. V lost 0 bases and J lost 0, with 6 bases in between. CDR3 size: 15 residues. The CDR3 reads CASSYSGASNQPQHF. CDR3 nucleotide sequence: TGTGCCAGCAGTTACTCTGGGGCTAGCAATCAGCCCCAGCATTTT.

The rearrangement links TRBV7-6 to TRBJ1-2; D remains unclear. The V gene's germline CDR1 is SGHVS and CDR2 FNYEAQ. The CDR3 sequence is 16 residues long. V lost 0 bases to trimming and J lost 4 bases, with 15 bases between them. The CDR3 loop reads CASSLAGEGRGYGYTF. As DNA, the CDR3 is TGTGCCAGCAGCTTAGCGGGAGAAGGGCGCGGCTATGGCTACACCTTC.

The chain has TRBV14 and TRBJ2-7; possible D gene TRBD2, 7 bases. Per the germline V gene, CDR1 is SGHDN and CDR2 is FVKESK. CDR3 size: 17 residues. Trimming shortened V by 1 base and J by 3 bases, and 19 bases separated the two germline ends. CDR3 sequence (DNA): TGTGCCAGCAGCCAAGGTCCCTCGCGGGGGCGAATCTACGAGCAGTACTTC. Its translation is CASSQGPSRGRIYEQYF.

The chain uses TRBV6-4 and TRBJ2-1, with 7 bases that match TRBD1. The germline gives CDR1 MRHNA, CDR2 SNTAGT. After removal of 4 bases from V and 0 bases from J, the junction contained 6 bases not matched to a gene. The CDR3 length is 16 residues. CDR3 loop: CASSGTGDGSYNEQFF. As DNA, the CDR3 is TGTGCCAGCAGTGGTACAGGGGACGGCTCCTACAATGAGCAGTTCTTC.

This clone was counted many times. The CDR3 coding sequence is TGTGCCAGCAGCCGAGCGGGGTGGGATGAGCAGTTCTTC. Its translation: CASSRAGWDEQFF. This chain uses TRBV7-9 with TRBJ2-1; 7 bases align to TRBD2. The junction had 6 bases not matched to a gene; V was cut back by 5 bases and J by 8 bases. The germline V gene has CDR1 SEHNR and CDR2 FQNEAQ (reference sequence). The CDR3 has 13 amino acids.